These 29 T cell receptor beta chains came from one sample sequenced in a study of blood T cell repertoires in COVID-19. Sequencing used immunoSEQ multiplex PCR; TCRdb keeps in-frame clones, though not all of them. The sample lists approximately 88,000 clones; over 65% were seen once. Specimen: peripheral blood. Receptor source: a human donor in a cohort sampled during active COVID-19.

The rearrangement uses TRBV4-2 and TRBJ1-5, with D possibly being TRBD1 (5 bases). Trimming removed 1 base from V and 2 bases from J, with 9 bases in between. CDR1 and CDR2 from the germline V gene are LGHNA and YNFKEQ. The CDR3 is 15 residues long. CDR3 in DNA: TGTGCCAGCAGCCAAGGCAGGGCGGGCAATCAGCCCCAGCATTTT. Amino acid sequence: CASSQGRAGNQPQHF.

J is TRBJ2-7 and V is TRBV6-4; TRBD1 matches at 7 bases. The CDR3 is 16 residues long. Germline assignment: CDR1 MRHNA and CDR2 SNTAGT. V dropped 1 base and J dropped 0; count of bases not matched to a gene: 6. The CDR3 region has the DNA TGTGCCAGCAGTGACTTGGTCAGGGGGTACTCCTACGAGCAGTACTTC. This gives the protein CASSDLVRGYSYEQYF.

The chain carries TRBV9 and TRBJ2-3; the match to TRBD2 covers 7 bases. CDR1 and CDR2 (germline): SGDLS, YYNGEE. The junction had 6 bases not matched to a gene; V was cut back by 3 bases and J by 5 bases. CDR3 length: 14 amino acids. The CDR3 is CASSGGLFEDTQYF. The CDR3, as DNA: TGTGCCAGCAGCGGGGGACTATTCGAAGATACGCAGTATTTT.

The chain employs TRBV25-1 and TRBJ2-7, with TRBD1 as a possible D gene (6 bases). Germline lookup yields CDR1 MGHDK and CDR2 SYGVNS. The ends were cut back, 5 bases at V and 4 bases at J, with 9 bases in the middle. The CDR3 extends over 12 amino acids. DNA of the CDR3: TGTGCCAGCAGTTTAACAGGGTACGAGCAGTACTTC. The encoded protein is CASSLTGYEQYF.

J is TRBJ2-1 and V is TRBV5-4; D unresolved. Germline CDR1 is SGHNT and CDR2 is YYREEE (reference sequence). CDR3 length: 15 amino acids. The ends were cut back, 2 bases at V and 0 bases at J, with 9 bases in the middle. The CDR3 spells CASSLRSSSYNEQFF. The CDR3 DNA follows: TGTGCCAGCAGCTTAAGGAGTAGCTCCTACAATGAGCAGTTCTTC. The full variable domain, in which reference TRBV5-4 and TRBJ2-1 provide the parts outside the CDR3, is ETGVTQSPTHLIKTRGQQVTLRCSSQSGHNTVSWYQQALGQGPQFIFQYYREEENGRGNFPPRFSGLQFPNYSSELNVNALELDDSALYLCASSLRSSSYNEQFFGPGTRLTVL.

The J gene is TRBJ2-1, the V gene TRBV27; 9 bases match TRBD2. Germline V CDR1 and CDR2: MNHEY, SMNVEV (reference sequence). The junction had 8 bases not matched to a gene; V was cut back by 2 bases and J by 6 bases. CDR3 length: 16 amino acids. In DNA form, the CDR3 reads TGTGCCAGCAGTTTAGGGCTAGCGGGGCGAGGCAATGAGCAGTTCTTC. It codes for CASSLGLAGRGNEQFF.

In DNA form, the CDR3 reads TGTGCCAGCAGCCCTAGCGGGAGGAGCAATGAGCAGTTCTTC. It yields the protein CASSPSGRSNEQFF. V and J are TRBV9 and TRBJ2-1; 11 nucleotides match TRBD2. V trimming: 4 bases; J trimming: 6 bases; junction bases outside the gene matches: 3. The length of the CDR3 is 14 residues. Per germline, CDR1 SGDLS and CDR2 YYNGEE.

This rearrangement joins TRBV9 to TRBJ1-2; 11 bases line up with TRBD1. V trimming: 4 bases; J trimming: 4 bases; junction bases outside the gene matches: 6. This CDR3 has 15 amino acids. Germline V CDR1 and CDR2: SGDLS, YYNGEE. This CDR3 reads CASSTRTGGSYGYTF. CDR3 sequence (DNA): TGTGCCAGCAGCACCCGGACAGGGGGCAGCTATGGCTACACCTTC.

This clone was recorded only once. The chain's CDR3 is CASSQEATGGQVNIQYF. The CDR3 DNA reads as TGTGCCAGCAGCCAAGAGGCGACGGGAGGCCAGGTAAACATTCAGTACTTC. The chain has TRBV4-2 and TRBJ2-4; 7 bases fit TRBD2. Germline values: CDR1 LGHNA, CDR2 YNFKEQ. The CDR3 has 17 amino acids. V gave up 0 bases and J gave up 6 bases; unmatched junction bases: 11.

J is TRBJ2-2 and V is TRBV19; a possible D gene is TRBD1 (5 bases). This CDR3 has 13 residues. V lost 8 bases and J 3 bases, leaving 10 bases between the germline ends. Per the germline V gene, CDR1 is LNHDA and CDR2 is SQIVND (reference sequence). The DNA of the CDR3 is TGTGCCAGTGACAACAGGTACACCGGGGAGCTGTTTTTT. Translation: CASDNRYTGELFF.

The V and J genes are TRBV3-1 (or the pseudogene TRBV3-2) and TRBJ2-1, with 9 bases aligning to TRBD2. The V and J ends lost 6 bases and 7 bases, in that order; junction bases with no gene match: 10. Germline CDR1 and CDR2: LGHDT and YNNKEL (reference sequence). There are 15 residues in the CDR3. DNA of the CDR3: TGTGCCAGCAGTCCATATGGCGGGAGGGAGAATGAGCAGTTCTTC. Translated: CASSPYGGRENEQFF.

The rearrangement uses TRBV29-1 and TRBJ1-2; D is unclear. The ends were cut back, 2 bases at V and 4 bases at J, with 5 bases in the middle. Per germline, CDR1 SQVTM and CDR2 ANQGSEA. The CDR3 loop spans 11 amino acids. DNA for the CDR3: TGCAGCGTTGAATCCAGCTATGGCTACACCTTC. Amino acid sequence: CSVESSYGYTF.

CDR3 nucleotides: TGTGCCAGCAGTTACCGGTCAGGTGACTCCTACGAGCAGTACTTC. Protein sequence: CASSYRSGDSYEQYF. The rearrangement joins TRBV6-5 to TRBJ2-7; D call uncertain. This CDR3 spans 15 amino acids. Deletions cut 2 bases from V and 0 bases from J, with 11 bases between. CDR1 MNHEY and CDR2 SVGAGI come from the germline V gene.

This clone was found a few times. The rearrangement links TRBV28 to TRBJ2-7; D possibly corresponds to TRBD2 (6 bases). V was trimmed by 5 bases and J by 7 bases, leaving 15 bases between them. Per the germline V gene, CDR1 is MDHEN and CDR2 is SYDVKM. The CDR3 is 13 amino acids. The CDR3 DNA is TGTGCCAGCAGTCGACTAGTTTCCTCGGAGCAGTACTTC. This codes for CASSRLVSSEQYF.

This chain joins TRBV9 and TRBJ1-2, with D possibly being TRBD1 (6 bases). Germline V gene data show CDR1 as SGDLS and CDR2 as YYNGEE. Trimming removed 2 bases at V and 3 bases at J, with 14 bases between. The CDR3 has 15 residues. CDR3 residues: CASSVGTSLDYGYTF. CDR3 bases: TGTGCCAGCAGCGTCGGGACATCCTTAGACTATGGCTACACCTTC.

V is TRBV2 and J is TRBJ2-4, with D maybe TRBD2 (5 bases). V lost 6 bases and J lost 0, with 18 bases in between. Germline-derived CDR1 and CDR2 are SNHLY and FYNNEI. The CDR3 is made up of 17 amino acids. CDR3 sequence (DNA): TGTGCCAGCAGCCGGACTCCTGACTTCCTAGCCAAAAACATTCAGTACTTC. Translating gives CASSRTPDFLAKNIQYF.

This clone was recorded only once. The V call is TRBV11-2, the J call TRBJ1-4; weak D call: TRBD1 (5 bases). V shed 5 bases and J shed 8 bases, with 21 bases lying between them. In germline, CDR1 is SGHAT, CDR2 FQNNGV. This CDR3 comprises 16 residues. The CDR3 coding sequence is TGTGCCAGCAGCCGGGGGAAGGGGTACTCGGACGAAAAACTGTTTTTT. Translation gives CASSRGKGYSDEKLFF.

The CDR3 DNA sequence: TGTGCCAGCAGCGGGATCGGGACTAGCAACCACGAGCAGTACTTC. This codes for CASSGIGTSNHEQYF. V and J are TRBV6-5 and TRBJ2-7, with 9 bases identical to TRBD2. CDR3 length equals 15 residues. CDR1 and CDR2 from the germline V gene are MNHEY and SVGAGI. With 6 bases clipped from V and 5 bases from J, the junction kept 11 bases outside the gene matches.

This clone was seen a single time. The rearrangement links TRBV6-5 to TRBJ2-6, with D perhaps TRBD1 (5 bases). This CDR3 is 13 amino acids long. V lost 6 bases to trimming and J lost 5 bases, with 8 bases between them. The germline CDR1 and CDR2 sequences are MNHEY and SVGAGI. CDR3 amino acids: CASSPDRANVLTF. DNA for the CDR3: TGTGCCAGCAGCCCGGACAGGGCCAACGTCCTGACTTTC.

The chain recombines TRBV9 with TRBJ2-7; 10 bases map to TRBD2. CDR1 SGDLS and CDR2 YYNGEE come from the germline V gene. V lost 2 bases, J lost 0 bases, and 5 bases stayed unmatched. There are 16 residues in the CDR3. The CDR3 region is CASSVEAGGSSYEQYF. The CDR3 nucleotides are TGTGCCAGCAGCGTGGAAGCGGGAGGGAGCTCCTACGAGCAGTACTTC.

The V gene is TRBV6-2 or TRBV6-3, the J gene TRBJ2-3; no clear D. CDR1 and CDR2 (germline): MNHEY, SVGEGT. Trimming removed 2 bases from V and 4 bases from J, with 10 bases in between. The CDR3 extends over 14 amino acids. The CDR3 sequence: CASSYPARPDTQYF. The CDR3 DNA reads as TGTGCCAGCAGTTACCCGGCTAGACCAGATACGCAGTATTTT.

V usage is TRBV7-2 and J usage is TRBJ2-1; 11 nucleotides agree with TRBD2. The germline V gene has CDR1 SGHTA and CDR2 FQGNSA. The CDR3 consists of 17 residues. V lost 0 bases and J lost 7; bases outside the gene matches: 8. This CDR3 is CASSLALSGRVKNEQFF. DNA of the CDR3: TGTGCCAGCAGCTTAGCGCTTAGCGGGAGGGTTAAGAATGAGCAGTTCTTC.

The chain recombines TRBV5-1 with TRBJ2-5; the D is unclear. Germline CDR1 SGHRS, CDR2 YFSETQ. The CDR3 length is 12 residues. The ends were cut back, 2 bases at V and 0 bases at J, with 2 bases in the middle. The CDR3, as DNA: TGCGCCAGCAGCTTCTACCAAGAGACCCAGTACTTC. Translating gives CASSFYQETQYF. Variable domain in full (rest from reference TRBV5-1 and TRBJ2-5): KAGVTQTPRYLIKTRGQQVTLSCSPISGHRSVSWYQQTPGQGLQFLFEYFSETQRNKGNFPGRFSGRQFSNSRSEMNVSTLELGDSALYLCASSFYQETQYFGPGTRLLVL.

This chain uses TRBV18 with TRBJ2-1; D may be TRBD2 (5 bases). CDR1 is KGHSH and CDR2 is LQKENI in the germline V gene. This CDR3 is 18 amino acids long. V was shortened by 3 bases and J by 1 base, with 19 bases between the two germline ends. The CDR3 region is CASSPMRSSPRSYNEQFF. The CDR3 nucleotides are TGTGCCAGCTCACCTATGCGGTCTAGCCCTCGATCCTACAATGAGCAGTTCTTC.

This clone was observed once. V usage is TRBV28 and J usage is TRBJ1-3, with 9 positions matching TRBD1. Per the germline V gene, CDR1 is MDHEN and CDR2 is SYDVKM. CDR3 length: 19 amino acids. The junction had 13 bases not matched to a gene; V was cut back by 2 bases and J by 2 bases. The CDR3 sequence: CASSLRAGTGRLAGNTIYF. CDR3 DNA sequence: TGTGCCAGCAGTTTACGGGCCGGGACAGGGAGACTCGCTGGAAACACCATATATTTT.

This clone has a handful of counts. The V gene is TRBV7-2, the J gene TRBJ2-3; 7 bases map to TRBD1. CDR1 and CDR2 from the germline V gene are SGHTA and FQGNSA. The V segment lost 8 bases and the J segment 7 bases; nucleotides outside the gene matches: 18. The CDR3 has 16 amino acids. The CDR3 nucleotides read TGTGCCAGCGCCCCCCGAAGGGGGCTGGAAGGGTATACGCAGTATTTT. Its protein product is CASAPRRGLEGYTQYF.

CDR3 DNA sequence: TGCAGTGCTAGTCCCCTTCTGGGAGGCGAGCAGTACTTC. Amino acids: CSASPLLGGEQYF. This sequence joins TRBV20-1 and TRBJ2-7; tentative D call: TRBD2 (6 bases). This CDR3 contains 13 residues. V lost 3 bases and J lost 6, with 15 bases in between. Germline CDR1 reads DFQATT; CDR2 reads SNEGSKA (reference sequence).

The chain links TRBV7-3 to TRBJ2-1, with TRBD2 identical over 8 bases. V lost 1 base to trimming and J lost 10 bases; unmatched junction nucleotides: 15. Germline values: CDR1 SGHTA, CDR2 FQGTGA. This CDR3 region has 17 residues. CDR3 DNA: TGTGCCAGCAGCTTAAACTCCCTAAGCGGGAGCAGTACCGAGCAGTTCTTC. It codes for CASSLNSLSGSSTEQFF.

V gene TRBV28 combines with J gene TRBJ1-2; D remains ambiguous. The CDR3 consists of 13 residues. The germline V gene has CDR1 MDHEN and CDR2 SYDVKM. The V end lost 4 bases, the J end lost 7 bases, and 13 bases lay between the germline ends. The CDR3 loop reads CASSSHSVLGYTF. The CDR3 DNA sequence: TGTGCCAGCAGTTCCCACTCCGTTCTTGGCTACACCTTC.